This TCR beta chain derives from a study of T cells after yellow fever vaccination. The CDR3 contains 17 residues. Per the germline V gene, CDR1 is DFQATT and CDR2 is SNEGSKA (reference sequence). J was trimmed by 0 bases and V by 6 bases; bases with no gene match: 8. Using its own MiXCR run on the 5' RACE reads, TCRdb lists one record per CDR3 protein. The data show 150,000 to 200,000 distinct CDR3 sequences, with 11% seen just once and around 34% held by the top ten. This material consisted of CD8+ T cells sorted from PBMCs, taken 15 days after the yellow fever booster vaccination. This TCR derives from a young man who received the YFV17D yellow fever vaccine. V is TRBV20-1 and J is TRBJ2-3; TRBD2 aligns across 14 bases. The CDR3: CSAPGLAGGTSTDTQYF. The CDR3 DNA reads as TGCAGTGCACCCGGACTAGCGGGGGGCACTAGCACAGATACGCAGTATTTT.